This TCR beta chain was found in a study of radiotherapy plus CTLA-4 blockade in lung cancer. The protocol was immunoSEQ multiplex PCR, while the TCRdb copy is restricted to in-frame clones and leaves out a portion. Here the sample spans 40,000 to 50,000 clones, 82% being singletons. In chemo-refractory metastatic non-small-cell lung cancer, patients got ipilimumab CTLA-4 blockade together with focal radiation. The junction had 10 bases not matched to a gene; V was cut back by 4 bases and J by 6 bases. CDR1 and CDR2 (germline): ENHRY, SYGVKD. CDR3 length equals 16 residues. This sequence originates from a human donor with non-small cell lung cancer who had stable disease on radiotherapy plus ipilimumab. The specimen was peripheral blood, collected from a patient treated with radiotherapy plus ipilimumab. The chain links TRBV10-3 to TRBJ2-2; 8 bases map to TRBD2. The CDR3: CAISGSGRREAGELFF. The DNA of the CDR3 is TGTGCCATCAGTGGGAGCGGGAGACGGGAGGCCGGGGAGCTGTTTTTT.